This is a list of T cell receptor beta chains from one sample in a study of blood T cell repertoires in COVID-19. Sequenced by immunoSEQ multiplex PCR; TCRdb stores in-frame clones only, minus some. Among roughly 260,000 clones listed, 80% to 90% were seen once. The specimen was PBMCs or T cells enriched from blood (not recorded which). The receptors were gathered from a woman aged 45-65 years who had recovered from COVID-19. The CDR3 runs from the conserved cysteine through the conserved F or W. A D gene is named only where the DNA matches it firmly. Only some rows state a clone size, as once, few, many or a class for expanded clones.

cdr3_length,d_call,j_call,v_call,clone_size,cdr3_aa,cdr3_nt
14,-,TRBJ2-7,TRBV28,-,CASSLSAPTYEQYF,TGTGCCAGCAGTTTAAGCGCTCCAACCTACGAGCAGTACTTC
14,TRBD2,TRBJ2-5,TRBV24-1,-,CATSPGGVGETQYF,TGTGCCACCAGTCCCGGGGGGGTAGGGGAGACCCAGTACTTC
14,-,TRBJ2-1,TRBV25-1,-,CASSQGQNYNEQFF,TGTGCCAGCAGCCAAGGACAGAACTACAATGAGCAGTTCTTC
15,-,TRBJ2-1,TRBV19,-,CASSIQRSSYNEQFF,TGTGCCAGTAGTATCCAGCGGTCCTCCTACAATGAGCAGTTCTTC
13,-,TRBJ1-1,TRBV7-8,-,CASSLVPSDEAFF,TGTGCCAGCAGCTTAGTCCCCAGCGATGAAGCTTTCTTT
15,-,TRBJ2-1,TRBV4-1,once,CASSRLVGPYNEQFF,TGCGCCAGCAGCCGACTAGTCGGTCCCTACAATGAGCAGTTCTTC
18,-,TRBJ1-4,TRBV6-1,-,CASSEARWPGLTNEKLFF,TGTGCCAGCAGTGAAGCGCGCTGGCCAGGCCTGACTAATGAAAAACTGTTTTTT
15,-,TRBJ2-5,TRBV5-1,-,CASSLSTGEEETQYF,TGCGCCAGCAGCTTGTCTACAGGGGAGGAGGAGACCCAGTACTTC
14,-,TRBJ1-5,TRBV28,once,CASSLDTSNQPQHF,TGTGCCAGCAGTTTGGACACTAGCAATCAGCCCCAGCATTTT
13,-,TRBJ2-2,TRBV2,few,CASRAGHTGELFF,TGTGCCAGCAGGGCTGGCCACACCGGGGAGCTGTTTTTT
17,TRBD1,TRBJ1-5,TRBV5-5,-,CASSFGTGVTSNQPQHF,TGTGCCAGCAGCTTCGGGACAGGGGTGACAAGCAATCAGCCCCAGCATTTT
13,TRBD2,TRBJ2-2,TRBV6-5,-,CAKGTSDTGELFF,TGTGCCAAAGGGACTAGCGACACCGGGGAGCTGTTTTTT
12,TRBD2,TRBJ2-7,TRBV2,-,CAGGLATYEQYF,TGTGCCGGGGGACTAGCAACCTACGAGCAGTACTTC
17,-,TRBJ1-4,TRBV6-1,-,CASSEAFGRAWDEKLFF,TGTGCCAGCAGTGAAGCTTTTGGGAGGGCGTGGGATGAAAAACTGTTTTTT
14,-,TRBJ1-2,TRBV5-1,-,CASSLAGGIGGYTF,TGCGCCAGCAGCTTGGCTGGCGGGATTGGGGGCTACACCTTC
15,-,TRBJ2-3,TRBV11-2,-,CASSLDPASPGTQYF,TGTGCCAGCAGCTTAGATCCGGCCAGTCCAGGAACGCAGTATTTT
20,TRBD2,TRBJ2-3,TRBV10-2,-,CASNKFSGLAGVGETDTQYF,TGCGCCAGCAATAAATTTTCGGGACTAGCGGGAGTAGGCGAAACAGATACGCAGTATTTT
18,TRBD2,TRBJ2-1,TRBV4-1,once,CASSQGTAGTSDYNEQFF,TGCGCCAGCAGCCAAGGTACAGCCGGGACTAGCGACTACAATGAGCAGTTCTTC
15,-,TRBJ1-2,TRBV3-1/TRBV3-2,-,CASSQGSAGVYGYTF,TGTGCCAGCAGCCAAGGCTCGGCAGGGGTGTATGGCTACACCTTC
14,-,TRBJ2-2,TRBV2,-,CASRILTGPGELFF,TGTGCCAGCAGGATTCTTACAGGACCCGGGGAGCTGTTTTTT
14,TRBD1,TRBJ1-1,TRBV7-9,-,CASSEDRGASEAFF,TGTGCCAGCAGCGAAGACAGGGGGGCGTCTGAAGCTTTCTTT
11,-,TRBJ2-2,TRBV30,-,CALGYTGELFF,TGTGCCCTAGGATACACCGGGGAGCTGTTTTTT
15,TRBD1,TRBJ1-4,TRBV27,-,CASSLSDRENEKLFF,TGTGCCAGCAGTTTATCGGACAGGGAGAATGAAAAACTGTTTTTT
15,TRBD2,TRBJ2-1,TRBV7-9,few,CASRFPGTSGIEQFF,TGTGCCAGCAGATTCCCCGGGACTAGCGGGATTGAGCAGTTCTTC
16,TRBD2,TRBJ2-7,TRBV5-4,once,CASSLELAGVGTEQYF,TGTGCCAGCAGCTTGGAACTAGCGGGAGTCGGGACCGAGCAGTACTTC
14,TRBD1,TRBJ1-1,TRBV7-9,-,CASSSTGRSTEAFF,TGTGCCAGCAGCTCGACAGGGAGATCAACTGAAGCTTTCTTT
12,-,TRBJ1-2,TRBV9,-,CASSGGNYGYTF,TGTGCCAGCAGCGGAGGTAACTATGGCTACACCTTC
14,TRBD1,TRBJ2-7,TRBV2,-,CASSSRGHTYEQYF,TGTGCCAGCAGCTCCAGGGGGCACACCTACGAGCAGTACTTC
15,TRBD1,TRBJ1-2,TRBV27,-,CASSSRDRGNYGYTF,TGTGCCAGCAGTTCCCGGGACAGGGGTAACTATGGCTACACCTTC
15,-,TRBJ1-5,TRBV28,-,CASSDFAGDDQPQHF,TGTGCCAGCAGCGACTTTGCAGGGGACGATCAGCCCCAGCATTTT
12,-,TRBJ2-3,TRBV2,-,CASLQGTDTQYF,TGTGCCAGCTTACAGGGCACAGATACGCAGTATTTT
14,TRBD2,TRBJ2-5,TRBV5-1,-,CASSVGLAMETQYF,TGCGCCAGCAGCGTGGGACTAGCGATGGAGACCCAGTACTTC
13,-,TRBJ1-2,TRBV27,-,CASSFGLSAGYTF,TGTGCCAGCAGTTTCGGACTAAGCGCTGGCTACACCTTC
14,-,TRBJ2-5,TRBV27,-,CASSLLGAGETQYF,TGTGCCAGCAGTTTGTTAGGGGCGGGGGAGACCCAGTACTTC
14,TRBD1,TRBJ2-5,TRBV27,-,CASSSTGGQETQYF,TGTGCCAGCAGTTCGACAGGGGGCCAAGAGACCCAGTACTTC
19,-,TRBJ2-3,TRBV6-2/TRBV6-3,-,CASIPSRGLYGVARDTQYF,TGTGCCAGCATCCCCTCCCGGGGTCTTTACGGAGTAGCTCGGGATACGCAGTATTTT
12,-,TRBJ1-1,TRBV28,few,CATWARGTEAFF,TGTGCCACCTGGGCCCGGGGGACTGAAGCTTTCTTT
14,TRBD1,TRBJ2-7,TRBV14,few,CASSRDSNSYEQYF,TGTGCCAGCAGCCGGGACAGCAACTCCTACGAGCAGTACTTC
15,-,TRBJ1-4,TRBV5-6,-,CASSLALTGNEKLFF,TGTGCCAGCAGCTTGGCCCTAACCGGTAATGAAAAACTGTTTTTT
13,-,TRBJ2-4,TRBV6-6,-,CASSYLLSDIQYF,TGTGCCAGCAGTTACTTGCTCTCGGACATTCAGTACTTC
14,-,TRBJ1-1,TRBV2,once,CASILSSSYRGAFF,TGTGCCAGCATTTTAAGCAGTAGCTACCGAGGGGCTTTCTTT
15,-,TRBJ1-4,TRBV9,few,CASSSHGQLNEKLFF,TGTGCCAGCAGCTCCCACGGACAGTTAAATGAAAAACTGTTTTTT
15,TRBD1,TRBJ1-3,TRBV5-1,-,CASSDSTGVGNTIYF,TGCGCCAGCAGCGACTCCACAGGGGTGGGAAACACCATATATTTT
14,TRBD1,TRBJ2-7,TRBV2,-,CASRRQGSSYEQYF,TGTGCCAGCAGACGACAGGGAAGCTCCTACGAGCAGTACTTC
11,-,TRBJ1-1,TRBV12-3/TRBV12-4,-,CASSRDTEAFF,TGTGCCAGCAGTCGGGACACTGAAGCTTTCTTT
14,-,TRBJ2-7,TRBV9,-,CASSVGQGGYEQYF,TGTGCCAGCAGCGTAGGCCAGGGAGGTTACGAGCAGTACTTC
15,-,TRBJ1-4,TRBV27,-,CASSSFEGRREKLFF,TGTGCCAGCAGTTCCTTTGAGGGTAGGCGTGAAAAACTGTTTTTT
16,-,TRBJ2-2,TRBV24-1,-,CATSDGGLANTGELFF,TGTGCCACCAGTGATGGAGGGCTTGCGAACACCGGGGAGCTGTTTTTT
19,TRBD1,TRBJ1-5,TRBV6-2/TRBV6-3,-,CASSKGPGDRTYSNQPQHF,TGTGCCAGCAGCAAGGGTCCAGGGGACAGGACTTATAGCAATCAGCCCCAGCATTTT
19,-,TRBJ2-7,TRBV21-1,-,CASSRGTSGRPGSSYEQYF,TGTGCCAGCAGCAGAGGGACTAGCGGGAGACCCGGGTCCTCCTACGAGCAGTACTTC
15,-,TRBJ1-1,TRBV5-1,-,CASSLFTGQNTEAFF,TGCGCCAGCAGCTTATTCACAGGACAGAACACTGAAGCTTTCTTT
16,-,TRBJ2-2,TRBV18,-,CASSPAGTSSTGELFF,TGTGCCAGCTCTCCGGCGGGGACCTCGAGCACCGGGGAGCTGTTTTTT
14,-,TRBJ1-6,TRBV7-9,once,CASSLPGGNSPLHF,TGTGCCAGCAGCCTGCCGGGGGGAAATTCACCCCTCCACTTT
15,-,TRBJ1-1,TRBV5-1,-,CASSLETGEATEAFF,TGCGCCAGCAGCTTGGAGACGGGGGAGGCCACTGAAGCTTTCTTT
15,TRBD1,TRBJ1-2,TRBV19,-,CASTPDRGFSDGYTF,TGTGCCAGTACCCCGGACAGGGGGTTCTCCGATGGCTACACCTTC
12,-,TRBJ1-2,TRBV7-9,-,CASSLLVESYTF,TGTGCCAGCAGCTTATTGGTGGAGAGCTACACCTTC
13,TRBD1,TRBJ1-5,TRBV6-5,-,CAIKTGFGQPQHF,TGTGCCATTAAGACAGGGTTTGGTCAGCCCCAGCATTTT